This T cell receptor (beta chain) emerged from a study of vaccination effects on CD4 cells after COVID-19. Whole-study results and caveats: Common cold coronavirus cross-reactivity was shown by only 1 of 255 vaccine-induced clones in healthy vaccinees. Both infection-induced and vaccine-induced clones contracted markedly at late post-vaccination timepoints.

Antigen-specific CD4+ T cell clonotypes were called by their expansion after viral peptide-pool culture in ViraFEST. Scientists isolated CD4+ T cells after a roughly ten-day culture period ended. Two-dose vaccination with either BNT162b2 or mRNA-1273 was given to the participants. The CDR3 is 16 residues long. Only in-frame clones appear in the TCRdb table, and some are missing; sequencing was by immunoSEQ multiplex PCR. The sample consists of around 33,000 clones, over 55% of them appearing once. As for this clone: What it binds is not known.

The sequence was collected from a human donor who received a COVID-19 vaccine. The sample in question was CD4+ T cells from PBMCs cultured with SARS-CoV-2 spike peptides, obtained after COVID-19 vaccination. The chain links TRBV12-1 to TRBJ1-2; whether TRBD1, the table's D call, matches the DNA was not checked. TRBV12-1 is marked as a pseudogene. The CDR3 is CASILRRAGGFYGYTF. The CDR3 bases are TGTGCCAGCATTCTACGGCGGGCAGGGGGTTTCTATGGCTACACCTTC.